This T cell receptor beta chain was recorded in a study of Tregs in tolerant kidney transplant recipients. From germline, CDR1 is MGHRA and CDR2 YSYEKL. The CDR3 is 16 amino acids. The germline V and J ends were trimmed by 3 bases and 1 base, with 12 bases remaining between them. The data were produced by immunoSEQ multiplex PCR, yet TCRdb's version contains in-frame clones alone and is incomplete. The sample yields approximately 11,000 clones, under 95% seen once. Notes on this clone: Its specificity is not known.

The chain is built from TRBV4-1 and TRBJ2-2; no clear D gene. Sequenced here: Tregs from blood cultured with allogeneic cells, sampled before the transplant. The TCR comes from a human patient who received a combined kidney and bone marrow transplant. CDR3 bases: TGCGCCAGCAGCCACCTCTGGGCGGTGAACACCGGGGAGCTGTTTTTT. Translating it yields CASSHLWAVNTGELFF.